These T cell receptor beta chains were read from a single sample in a study of siplizumab effects on memory and regulatory T cells. The assay was immunoSEQ multiplex PCR, and TCRdb's table has in-frame clones only and misses some. Here the sample spans approximately 92,000 clones, roughly 94% being singletons. Sequencing was performed on non-Treg CD4+ T cells sorted from blood. The receptors come from a human donor in good health. CDR3s leave out the opening cysteine and the closing phenylalanine or tryptophan.

J gene: TRBJ2-7
V gene: TRBV30
CDR3 protein: AWSPALGREQY

J gene: TRBJ2-7
V gene: TRBV7-6
CDR3 protein: ASSPRGRGQGAYEQY

J gene: TRBJ2-1
V gene: TRBV30
CDR3 protein: AWMITRASGRNNEQF

J gene: TRBJ1-6
V gene: TRBV28
CDR3 protein: ASSSDLGRGYSPLH

J gene: TRBJ2-7
V gene: TRBV28
CDR3 protein: ASRPQEGRSYEQY

J gene: TRBJ1-5
V gene: TRBV28
CDR3 protein: ASSLSDRDYQPQH

J gene: TRBJ2-3
V gene: TRBV30
CDR3 protein: ARAGIDTQY

J gene: TRBJ1-4
V gene: TRBV6-5
CDR3 protein: ASRDQSGEKLF

J gene: TRBJ2-5
V gene: TRBV5-1
CDR3 protein: ASSFDLLAGETQY

J gene: TRBJ1-6
V gene: TRBV7-9
CDR3 protein: ASSSRGVDRSPLH

J gene: TRBJ1-1
V gene: TRBV6-6
CDR3 protein: ASSSRRPEAF

J gene: TRBJ2-7
V gene: TRBV7-9
CDR3 protein: ASTQKTGTADYEQY

J gene: TRBJ2-2
V gene: TRBV11-2
CDR3 protein: ASSSHRAGELF

J gene: TRBJ2-2
V gene: TRBV10-2
CDR3 protein: ASGVDMGGELF

J gene: TRBJ2-7
V gene: TRBV18
CDR3 protein: ASSPLRQGSNEQY

J gene: TRBJ2-7
V gene: TRBV19
CDR3 protein: ASSTELLAGLSYEQY

J gene: TRBJ2-5
V gene: TRBV28
CDR3 protein: ASSDRDRGLETQY

J gene: TRBJ1-2
V gene: TRBV27
CDR3 protein: ASSFEGTRGYT

J gene: TRBJ2-1
V gene: TRBV6-5
CDR3 protein: ASSLRGVGDEQF

J gene: TRBJ2-1
V gene: TRBV7-3
CDR3 protein: ASSLTPGGYNEQF

J gene: TRBJ1-5
V gene: TRBV5-1
CDR3 protein: ASSPTGGGGNQPQH

J gene: TRBJ2-7
V gene: TRBV23-1
CDR3 protein: ASKKPAEQY

J gene: TRBJ2-4
V gene: TRBV29-1
CDR3 protein: SVEKLAKNIQY

J gene: TRBJ1-1
V gene: TRBV28
CDR3 protein: ASSLWLNTEAF

J gene: TRBJ2-3
V gene: TRBV7-6
CDR3 protein: ASTLGGPRSGTQY

J gene: TRBJ1-1
V gene: TRBV28
CDR3 protein: ASTLPHTEAF

J gene: TRBJ1-5
V gene: TRBV5-5
CDR3 protein: ASSITGDGNQPQH

J gene: TRBJ2-7
V gene: TRBV18
CDR3 protein: ASSRTSSTYEQY

J gene: TRBJ2-2
V gene: TRBV30
CDR3 protein: AWSVVSQTGELF

J gene: TRBJ2-3
V gene: TRBV7-7
CDR3 protein: ASSSGLLADTQY

J gene: TRBJ2-1
V gene: TRBV2
CDR3 protein: ASRGGSHNEQF

J gene: TRBJ2-1
V gene: TRBV9
CDR3 protein: ASSVVGTSGRYNEQF

J gene: TRBJ1-6
V gene: TRBV13
CDR3 protein: ASSLDRRGSPLH

J gene: TRBJ1-4
V gene: TRBV5-6
CDR3 protein: ASSRDRNEKLF

J gene: TRBJ1-5
V gene: TRBV19
CDR3 protein: ASSMGGGSNQPQH

J gene: TRBJ2-2
V gene: TRBV2
CDR3 protein: ASGGTGGPTGELF

J gene: TRBJ2-4
V gene: TRBV4-2
CDR3 protein: ASSPFTSEGNIQY

J gene: TRBJ2-7
V gene: TRBV18
CDR3 protein: ASSSDRDRGREQY

J gene: TRBJ2-7
V gene: TRBV10-2
CDR3 protein: ASRGHPQAYEQY

J gene: TRBJ1-5
V gene: TRBV9
CDR3 protein: ASSVSGANQPQH

J gene: TRBJ1-3
V gene: TRBV27
CDR3 protein: ASSWTGEHGNTIY

J gene: TRBJ1-2
V gene: TRBV28
CDR3 protein: ASSLDRANYGYT

J gene: TRBJ2-1
V gene: TRBV20-1
CDR3 protein: SAYFTSGGF

J gene: TRBJ2-3
V gene: TRBV11-2
CDR3 protein: ASTHGVNIAQY

J gene: TRBJ1-5
V gene: TRBV29-1
CDR3 protein: SVAATGAGNQPQH

J gene: TRBJ2-6
V gene: TRBV4-2
CDR3 protein: ASSRDRGSGANVLT

J gene: TRBJ2-3
V gene: TRBV7-3
CDR3 protein: ASSLSGRTDTQY

J gene: TRBJ2-3
V gene: TRBV6-1
CDR3 protein: ASSPTDTQY

J gene: TRBJ2-5
V gene: TRBV5-1
CDR3 protein: ASSLFVGETQY

J gene: TRBJ1-5
V gene: TRBV18
CDR3 protein: ASSPGQGARSNQPQH

J gene: TRBJ2-7
V gene: TRBV2
CDR3 protein: ASRVKGLEQY